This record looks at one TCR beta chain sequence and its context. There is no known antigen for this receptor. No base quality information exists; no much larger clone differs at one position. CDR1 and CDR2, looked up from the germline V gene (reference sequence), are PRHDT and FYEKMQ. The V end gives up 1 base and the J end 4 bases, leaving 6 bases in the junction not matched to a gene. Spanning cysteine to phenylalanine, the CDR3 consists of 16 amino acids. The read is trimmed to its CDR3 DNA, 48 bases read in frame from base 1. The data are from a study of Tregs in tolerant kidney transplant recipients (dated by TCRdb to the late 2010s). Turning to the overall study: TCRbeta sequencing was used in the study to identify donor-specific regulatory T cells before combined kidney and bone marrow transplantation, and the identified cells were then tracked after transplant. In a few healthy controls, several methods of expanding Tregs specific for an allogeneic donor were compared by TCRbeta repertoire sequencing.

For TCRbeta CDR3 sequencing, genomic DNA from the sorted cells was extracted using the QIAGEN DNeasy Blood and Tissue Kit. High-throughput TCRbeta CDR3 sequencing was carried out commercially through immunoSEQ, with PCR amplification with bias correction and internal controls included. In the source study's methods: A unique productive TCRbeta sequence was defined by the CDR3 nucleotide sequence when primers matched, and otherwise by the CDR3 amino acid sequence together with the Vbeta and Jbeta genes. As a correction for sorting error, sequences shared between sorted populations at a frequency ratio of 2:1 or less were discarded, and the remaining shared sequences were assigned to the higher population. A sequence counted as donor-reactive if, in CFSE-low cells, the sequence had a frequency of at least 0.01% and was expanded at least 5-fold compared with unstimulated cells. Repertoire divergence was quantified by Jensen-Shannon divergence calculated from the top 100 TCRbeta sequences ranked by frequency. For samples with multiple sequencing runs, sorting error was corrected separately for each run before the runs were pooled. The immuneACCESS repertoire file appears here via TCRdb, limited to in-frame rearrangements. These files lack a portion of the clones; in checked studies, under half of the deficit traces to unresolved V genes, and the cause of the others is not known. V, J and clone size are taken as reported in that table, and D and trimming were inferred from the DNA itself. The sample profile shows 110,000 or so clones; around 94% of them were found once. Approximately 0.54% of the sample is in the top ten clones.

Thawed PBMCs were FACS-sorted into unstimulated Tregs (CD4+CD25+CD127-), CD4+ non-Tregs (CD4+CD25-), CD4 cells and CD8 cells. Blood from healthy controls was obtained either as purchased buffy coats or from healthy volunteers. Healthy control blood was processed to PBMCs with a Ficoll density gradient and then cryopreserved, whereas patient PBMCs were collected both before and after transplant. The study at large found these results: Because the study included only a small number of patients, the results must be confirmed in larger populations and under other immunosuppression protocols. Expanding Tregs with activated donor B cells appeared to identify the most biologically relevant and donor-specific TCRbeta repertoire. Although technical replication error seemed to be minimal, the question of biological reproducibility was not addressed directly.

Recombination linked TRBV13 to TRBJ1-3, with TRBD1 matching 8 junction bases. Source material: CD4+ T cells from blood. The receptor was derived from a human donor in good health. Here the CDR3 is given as CASSLAQGAWGNTIYF. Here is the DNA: TGTGCCAGCAGCTTAGCTCAGGGGGCCTGGGGAAACACCATATATTTT.